What follows are 7 T cell receptor beta chains derived from one specimen sequenced in a study of cytomegalovirus exposure and HLA in healthy donors. The PCR had 60 Vbeta and 13 Jbeta primers. The table came from immunoSEQ multiplex PCR; TCRdb's copy has only in-frame clones and leaves some out. The table lists around 150,000 clones, around three fifths of them singletons. The material sequenced was PBMCs. The receptor source for this set is a woman aged 40 to 50 in good health and CMV-seronegative.

A word on this clone: A junction boundary mismatches the germline segment, possibly from a read error. The chain combines TRBV5-1 with TRBJ2-2, with TRBD1 as a possible D gene (7 bases). The CDR3 runs 14 residues. In germline, CDR1 is SGHRS, CDR2 YFSETQ. This CDR3 is CASSLGQAPGEVFF. The CDR3 nucleotides are TGCGCCAGCAGCTTAGGACAGGCACCCGGGGAGGTGTTTTTT.

This clone was counted between two and nine times. V gene TRBV30 combines with J gene TRBJ1-1; D remains unclear. V lost 3 bases, J lost 1 base, and 12 bases lay in between. The germline V gene encodes CDR1 GTSNPN and CDR2 SVGIG (reference sequence). The CDR3 covers 14 residues. This CDR3 is CAWSAGLRNTEAFF. The CDR3, as DNA: TGTGCCTGGAGCGCCGGACTGAGGAACACTGAAGCTTTCTTT.

There are a few counts of this clone. V gene TRBV5-6 combines with J gene TRBJ1-1, with unresolved D. Germline values: CDR1 SGHDT, CDR2 YYEEEE. This CDR3 contains 13 residues. The V end lost 1 base, the J end lost 1 base, and 5 bases lay between the germline ends. CDR3 sequence: CASSLRENTEAFF. CDR3 nucleotide sequence: TGTGCCAGCAGCTTGCGGGAGAACACTGAAGCTTTCTTT.

This chain connects TRBV4-1 to TRBJ2-5, with TRBD1 matching over 12 bases. Looked up from germline, CDR1 is MGHRA and CDR2 is YSYEKL. V dropped 3 bases and J dropped 6; count of bases not matched to a gene: 5. CDR3 size: 15 residues. The CDR3 loop reads CASSHGTGGRKTQYF. For the CDR3, the DNA is TGCGCCAGCAGCCACGGGACAGGGGGCAGGAAGACCCAGTACTTC.

The chain employs TRBV27 and TRBJ1-6, with D unclear. The CDR3 loop spans 16 amino acids. The V gene's germline CDR1 is MNHEY and CDR2 SMNVEV (reference sequence). The germline V and J ends were trimmed by 2 bases and 7 bases, with 15 bases remaining between them. CDR3 nucleotides: TGTGCCAGCAGTTTAAGGTTACCGGAGTTGAATTCACCCCTCCACTTT. Its protein product is CASSLRLPELNSPLHF.

The rearrangement joins TRBV7-7 to TRBJ2-1, with TRBD2 matching 8 bases. After removal of 5 bases from V and 6 bases from J, the junction contained 9 bases not matched to a gene. Germline lookup yields CDR1 SSHAT and CDR2 FNYEAQ (reference sequence). This CDR3 region has 15 residues. The CDR3 DNA sequence: TGTGCCAGCAGCACTGGACTAGCTACTAGCAATGAGCAGTTCTTC. Residues: CASSTGLATSNEQFF.

This clone showed up just a few times. The genes are TRBV10-2 and TRBJ2-1; the D gene is possibly TRBD2 (5 bases). The ends were cut back, 8 bases at V and 3 bases at J, with 8 bases in the middle. Looked up from germline, CDR1 is WSHSY and CDR2 is SAAADI. This CDR3 comprises 12 residues. CDR3 residues: CASAGSYNEQFF. The CDR3 nucleotides are TGCGCCAGCGCGGGCAGCTACAATGAGCAGTTCTTC.